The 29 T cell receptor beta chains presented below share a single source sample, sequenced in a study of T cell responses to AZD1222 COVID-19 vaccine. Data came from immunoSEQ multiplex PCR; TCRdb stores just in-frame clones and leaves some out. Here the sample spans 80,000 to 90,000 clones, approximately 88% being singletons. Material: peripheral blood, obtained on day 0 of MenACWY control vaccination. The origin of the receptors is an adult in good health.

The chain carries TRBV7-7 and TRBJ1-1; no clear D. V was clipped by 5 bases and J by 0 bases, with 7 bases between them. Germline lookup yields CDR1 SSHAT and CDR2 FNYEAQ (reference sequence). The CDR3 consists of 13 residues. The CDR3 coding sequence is TGTGCCAGCAGCCAACAGATGAACACTGAAGCTTTCTTT. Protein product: CASSQQMNTEAFF.

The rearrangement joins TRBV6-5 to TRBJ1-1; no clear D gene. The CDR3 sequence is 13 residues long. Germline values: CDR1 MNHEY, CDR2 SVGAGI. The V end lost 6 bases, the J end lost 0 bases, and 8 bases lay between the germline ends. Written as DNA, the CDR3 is TGTGCCAGCAGCCGGACGGTGAACACTGAAGCTTTCTTT. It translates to CASSRTVNTEAFF.

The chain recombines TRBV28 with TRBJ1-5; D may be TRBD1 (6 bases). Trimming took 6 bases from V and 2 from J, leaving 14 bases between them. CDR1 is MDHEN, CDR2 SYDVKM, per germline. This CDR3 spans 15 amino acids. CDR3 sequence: CASSSQGLGNQPQHF. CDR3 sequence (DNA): TGTGCCAGCAGCTCCCAGGGGTTGGGCAATCAGCCCCAGCATTTT.

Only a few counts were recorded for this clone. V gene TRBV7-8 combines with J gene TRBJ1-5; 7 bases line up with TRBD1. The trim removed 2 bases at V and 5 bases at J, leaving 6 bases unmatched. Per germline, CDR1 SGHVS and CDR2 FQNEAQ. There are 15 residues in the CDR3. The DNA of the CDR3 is TGTGCCAGCAGCTTATTCCGACAGGGAGATCAGCCCCAGCATTTT. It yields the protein CASSLFRQGDQPQHF.

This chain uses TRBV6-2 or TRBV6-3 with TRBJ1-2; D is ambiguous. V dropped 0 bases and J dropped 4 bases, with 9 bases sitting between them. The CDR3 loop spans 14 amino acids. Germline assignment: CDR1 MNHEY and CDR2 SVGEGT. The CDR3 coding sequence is TGTGCCAGCAGTTACTCGCAACCGGGCTATGGCTACACCTTC. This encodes CASSYSQPGYGYTF.

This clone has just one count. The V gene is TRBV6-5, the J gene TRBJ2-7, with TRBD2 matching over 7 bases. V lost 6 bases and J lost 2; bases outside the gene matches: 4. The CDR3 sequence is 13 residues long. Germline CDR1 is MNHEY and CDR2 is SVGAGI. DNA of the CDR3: TGTGCCAGCAGGCTGGCGGGGGCCTACGAGCAGTACTTC. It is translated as CASRLAGAYEQYF.

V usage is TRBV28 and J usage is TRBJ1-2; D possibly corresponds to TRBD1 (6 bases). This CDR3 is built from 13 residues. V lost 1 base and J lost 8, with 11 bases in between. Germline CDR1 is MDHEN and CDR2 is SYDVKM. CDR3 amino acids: CASSLFGGGGYTF. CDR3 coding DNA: TGTGCCAGCAGTTTATTCGGGGGCGGAGGCTACACCTTC.

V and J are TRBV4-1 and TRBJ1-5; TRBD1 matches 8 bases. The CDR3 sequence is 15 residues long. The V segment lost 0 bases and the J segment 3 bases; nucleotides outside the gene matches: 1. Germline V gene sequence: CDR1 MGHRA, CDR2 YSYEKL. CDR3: CASSQEDRDNQPQHF. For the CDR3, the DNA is TGCGCCAGCAGCCAAGAGGACAGGGACAATCAGCCCCAGCATTTT.

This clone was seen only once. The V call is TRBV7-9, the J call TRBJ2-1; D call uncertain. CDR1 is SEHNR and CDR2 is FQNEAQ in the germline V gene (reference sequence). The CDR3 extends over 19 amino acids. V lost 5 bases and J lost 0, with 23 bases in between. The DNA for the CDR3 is TGTGCCAGCAGCGAAGGATTAGTAGCTTCTTGGATCTCCTACAATGAGCAGTTCTTC. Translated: CASSEGLVASWISYNEQFF.

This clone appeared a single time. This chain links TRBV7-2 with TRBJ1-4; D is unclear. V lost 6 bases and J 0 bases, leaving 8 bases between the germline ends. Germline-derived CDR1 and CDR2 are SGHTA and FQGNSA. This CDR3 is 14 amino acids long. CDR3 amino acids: CASSYRPTNEKLFF. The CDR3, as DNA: TGTGCCAGCAGTTACCGACCAACTAATGAAAAACTGTTTTTT.

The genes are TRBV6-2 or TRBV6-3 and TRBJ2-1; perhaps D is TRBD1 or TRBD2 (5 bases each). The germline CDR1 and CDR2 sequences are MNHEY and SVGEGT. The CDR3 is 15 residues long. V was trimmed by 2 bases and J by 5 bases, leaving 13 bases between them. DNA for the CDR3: TGTGCCAGCAGTTACCCCCGGGAAGGGGACAATGAGCAGTTCTTC. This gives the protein CASSYPREGDNEQFF.

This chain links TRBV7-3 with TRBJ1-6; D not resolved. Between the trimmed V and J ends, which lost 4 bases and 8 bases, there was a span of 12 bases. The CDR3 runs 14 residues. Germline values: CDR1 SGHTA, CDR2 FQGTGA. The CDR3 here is CASSSSPMDSPLHF. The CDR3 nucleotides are TGTGCCAGCAGCTCCTCCCCTATGGATTCACCCCTCCACTTT.

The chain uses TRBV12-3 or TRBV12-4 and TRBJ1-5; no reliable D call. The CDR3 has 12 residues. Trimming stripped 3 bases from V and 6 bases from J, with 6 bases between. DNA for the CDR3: TGTGCCAGCAGTTTGTGGGGTCAGCCCCAGCATTTT. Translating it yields CASSLWGQPQHF.

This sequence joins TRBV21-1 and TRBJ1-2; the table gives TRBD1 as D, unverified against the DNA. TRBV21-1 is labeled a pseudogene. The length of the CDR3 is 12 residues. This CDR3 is CASSLHRWGYTF. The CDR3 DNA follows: TGTGCCAGCAGCTTACACAGGTGGGGCTACACCTTC.

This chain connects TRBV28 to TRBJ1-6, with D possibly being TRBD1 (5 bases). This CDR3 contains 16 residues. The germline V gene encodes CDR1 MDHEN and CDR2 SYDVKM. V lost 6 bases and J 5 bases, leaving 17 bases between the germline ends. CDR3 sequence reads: CASRLGTGRDNSPLHF. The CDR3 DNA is TGTGCCAGCAGGCTAGGGACGGGCAGGGATAATTCACCCCTCCACTTT.

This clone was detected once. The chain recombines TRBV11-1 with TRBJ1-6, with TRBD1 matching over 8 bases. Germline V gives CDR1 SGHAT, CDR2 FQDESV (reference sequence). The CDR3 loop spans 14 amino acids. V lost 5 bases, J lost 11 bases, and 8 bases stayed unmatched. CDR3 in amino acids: CASSPRTGITPLHF. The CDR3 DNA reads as TGTGCCAGCAGCCCCCGGACAGGGATCACACCCCTCCACTTT.

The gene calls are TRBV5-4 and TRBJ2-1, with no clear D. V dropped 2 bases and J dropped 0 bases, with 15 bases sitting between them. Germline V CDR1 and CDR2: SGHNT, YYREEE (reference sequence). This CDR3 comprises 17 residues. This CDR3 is CASSFAGVLSSYNEQFF. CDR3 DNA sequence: TGTGCCAGCAGCTTTGCTGGGGTCCTAAGCTCCTACAATGAGCAGTTCTTC. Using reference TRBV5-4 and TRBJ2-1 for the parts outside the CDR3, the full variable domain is ETGVTQSPTHLIKTRGQQVTLRCSSQSGHNTVSWYQQALGQGPQFIFQYYREEENGRGNFPPRFSGLQFPNYSSELNVNALELDDSALYLCASSFAGVLSSYNEQFFGPGTRLTVL.

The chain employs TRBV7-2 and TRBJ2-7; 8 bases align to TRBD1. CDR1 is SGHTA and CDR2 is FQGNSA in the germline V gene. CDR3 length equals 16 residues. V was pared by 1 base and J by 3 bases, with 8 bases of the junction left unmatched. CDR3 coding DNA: TGTGCCAGCAGCTTAGGAGGACAGGGTATGAGCTACGAGCAGTACTTC. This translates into CASSLGGQGMSYEQYF.

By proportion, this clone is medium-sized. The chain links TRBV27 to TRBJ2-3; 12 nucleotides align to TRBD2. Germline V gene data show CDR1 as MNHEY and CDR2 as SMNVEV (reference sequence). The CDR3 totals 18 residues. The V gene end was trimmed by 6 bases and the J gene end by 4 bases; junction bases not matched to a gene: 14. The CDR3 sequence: CASRTGTSGFKVADTQYF. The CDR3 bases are TGTGCCAGCAGGACCGGGACTAGCGGGTTCAAAGTGGCAGATACGCAGTATTTT.

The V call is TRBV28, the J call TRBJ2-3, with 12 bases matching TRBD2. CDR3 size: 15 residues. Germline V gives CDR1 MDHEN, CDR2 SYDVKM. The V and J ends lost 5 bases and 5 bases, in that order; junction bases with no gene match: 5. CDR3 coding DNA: TGTGCCAGCAGTCTGACTAGCGGGAGATTAGATACGCAGTATTTT. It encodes CASSLTSGRLDTQYF.

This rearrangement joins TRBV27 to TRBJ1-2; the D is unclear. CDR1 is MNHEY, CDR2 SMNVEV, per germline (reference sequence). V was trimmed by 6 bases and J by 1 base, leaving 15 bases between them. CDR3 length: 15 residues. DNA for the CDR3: TGTGCCAGCAGAGTTTCCCAATTTAATAACTATGGCTACACCTTC. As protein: CASRVSQFNNYGYTF.

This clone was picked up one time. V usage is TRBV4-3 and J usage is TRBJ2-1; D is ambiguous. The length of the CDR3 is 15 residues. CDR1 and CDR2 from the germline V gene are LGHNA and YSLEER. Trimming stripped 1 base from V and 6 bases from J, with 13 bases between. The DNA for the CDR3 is TGCGCCAGCAGCCAAGGGATGTCGGGTGTCAATGAGCAGTTCTTC. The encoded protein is CASSQGMSGVNEQFF.

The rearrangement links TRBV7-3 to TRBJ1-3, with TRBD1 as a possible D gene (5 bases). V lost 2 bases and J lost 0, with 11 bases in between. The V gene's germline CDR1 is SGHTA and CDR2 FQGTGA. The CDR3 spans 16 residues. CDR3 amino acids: CASSLQGLGSGNTIYF. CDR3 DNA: TGTGCCAGCAGCTTACAGGGTCTCGGCTCTGGAAACACCATATATTTT.

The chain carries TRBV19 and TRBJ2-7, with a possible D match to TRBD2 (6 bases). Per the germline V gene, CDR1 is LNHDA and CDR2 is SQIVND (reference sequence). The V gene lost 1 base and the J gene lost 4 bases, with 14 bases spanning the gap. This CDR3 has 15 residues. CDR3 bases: TGTGCCAGTAGTATAGTTTCCGGGAGCCGGTACGAGCAGTACTTC. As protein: CASSIVSGSRYEQYF.

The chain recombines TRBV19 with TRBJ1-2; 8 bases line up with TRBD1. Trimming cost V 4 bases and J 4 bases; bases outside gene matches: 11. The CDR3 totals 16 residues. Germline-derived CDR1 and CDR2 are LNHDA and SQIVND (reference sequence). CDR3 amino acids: CASSTDGQGGAYGYTF. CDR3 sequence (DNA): TGTGCCAGTAGTACTGATGGACAGGGTGGTGCCTATGGCTACACCTTC.

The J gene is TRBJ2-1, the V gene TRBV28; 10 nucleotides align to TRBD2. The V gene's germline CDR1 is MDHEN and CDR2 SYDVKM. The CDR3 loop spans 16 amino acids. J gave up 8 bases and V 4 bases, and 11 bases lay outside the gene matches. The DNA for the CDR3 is TGTGCCAGCAGTTCCATAGCGGGGGGCTTCTGGGATGAGCAGTTCTTC. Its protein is CASSSIAGGFWDEQFF.

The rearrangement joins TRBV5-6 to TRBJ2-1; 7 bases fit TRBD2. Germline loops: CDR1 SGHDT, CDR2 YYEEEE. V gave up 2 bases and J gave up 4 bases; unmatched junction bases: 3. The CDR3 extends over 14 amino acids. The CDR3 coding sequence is TGTGCCAGCAGCTTTGGCGGGAGATACAATGAGCAGTTCTTC. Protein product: CASSFGGRYNEQFF.

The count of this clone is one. The CDR3 coding sequence is TGTGCCAGCAGCGCCACCGGGACAGGGCGTTCACCCCTCCACTTT. Translating it yields CASSATGTGRSPLHF. The V gene is TRBV28, the J gene TRBJ1-6; 9 nucleotides line up with TRBD1. The germline gives CDR1 MDHEN, CDR2 SYDVKM. V lost 6 bases to trimming and J lost 9 bases; unmatched junction nucleotides: 9. This CDR3 has 15 residues.

CDR3 sequence: CASSSPAYSGYTF. The CDR3 bases are TGTGCCAGCAGTTCGCCAGCCTACTCTGGCTACACCTTC. The chain recombines TRBV12-3 or TRBV12-4 with TRBJ1-2; unclear D gene. There are 13 residues in the CDR3. Trimming pared 4 bases from V and 7 bases from J, leaving 13 bases between.